This is a list of T cell receptor beta chains from one sample in a study of Ad26.COV2.S vaccination and SARS-CoV-2 variants. The method was immunoSEQ multiplex PCR; TCRdb's version includes in-frame clones alone and lacks a portion of them. The top ten hold less than 4% of the sample, which has about 400,000 clones, around nine tenths seen once. The input for sequencing was peripheral blood, taken in a trial of Ad26.COV2.S vaccine versus placebo. Receptors originate from a person between 18 and 59 years old who received the Ad26.COV2.S COVID-19 vaccine or a placebo. Both conserved end residues are part of each CDR3. D genes are given only for firm matches. Clone size, where shown, is once, few, many, or a class for clones that have expanded.

>14|TRBJ1-1|.|.|TRBV5-8
CASSYRAPGVEAFF
TGTGCCAGCAGCTACCGGGCCCCAGGCGTTGAAGCTTTCTTT
>15|TRBJ2-3|TRBD2|.|TRBV7-3
CASSSSGGSTDTQYF
TGTGCCAGCAGCTCTAGCGGGGGAAGCACAGATACGCAGTATTTT
>17|TRBJ1-1|.|.|TRBV7-2
CASSLRWSGGGNTEAFF
TGTGCCAGCAGCTTAAGATGGTCTGGGGGTGGGAACACTGAAGCTTTCTTT
>14|TRBJ1-6|.|.|TRBV6-5
CASSYSLANSPLHF
TGTGCCAGCAGTTACAGCTTGGCTAATTCACCCCTCCACTTT
>15|TRBJ1-6|.|.|TRBV5-4
CASSAGPEDNSPLHF
TGTGCCAGCAGCGCGGGACCCGAGGATAATTCACCCCTCCACTTT
>12|TRBJ2-1|.|.|TRBV7-3
CASNHEYNEQFF
TGTGCCAGCAACCACGAATACAATGAGCAGTTCTTC
>16|TRBJ1-1|TRBD1|.|TRBV19
CASSPRQGKRRTEAFF
TGTGCCAGTAGTCCTCGACAGGGTAAAAGGAGAACTGAAGCTTTCTTT
>15|TRBJ2-7|.|.|TRBV19
CASSIVGTEAHEQYF
TGTGCCAGTAGTATAGTGGGGACGGAGGCCCACGAGCAGTACTTC
>10|TRBJ1-1|.|.|TRBV11-2
CASSRVKAFF
TGTGCCAGCAGCCGGGTCAAAGCTTTCTTT
>15|TRBJ2-1|.|.|TRBV19
CASSIGDSTYNEQFF
TGTGCCAGTAGTATAGGAGACAGCACCTACAATGAGCAGTTCTTC
>14|TRBJ2-7|.|.|TRBV2
CASSVAGADYEQYF
TGTGCCAGCAGTGTTGCGGGGGCCGACTACGAGCAGTACTTC
>13|TRBJ2-2|.|.|TRBV19
CASSSWNTGELFF
TGTGCCAGTAGTAGTTGGAACACCGGGGAGCTGTTTTTT
>15|TRBJ2-7|TRBD1|.|TRBV6-5
CASSSDRGRLREQYF
TGTGCCAGCAGTTCGGACAGGGGAAGATTACGAGAGCAGTACTTC
>16|TRBJ1-2|TRBD1|.|TRBV5-1
CASSFDRVGWDYGYTF
TGCGCCAGCAGCTTTGACAGGGTCGGTTGGGACTATGGCTACACCTTC
>15|TRBJ2-2|TRBD2|.|TRBV27
CASTKTGGSAGELFF
TGTGCCAGCACCAAAACGGGGGGATCGGCCGGGGAGCTGTTTTTT
>13|TRBJ1-4|TRBD1|once|TRBV5-1
CASSSGQGWKLFF
TGCGCCAGCAGTTCCGGACAGGGCTGGAAACTGTTTTTT